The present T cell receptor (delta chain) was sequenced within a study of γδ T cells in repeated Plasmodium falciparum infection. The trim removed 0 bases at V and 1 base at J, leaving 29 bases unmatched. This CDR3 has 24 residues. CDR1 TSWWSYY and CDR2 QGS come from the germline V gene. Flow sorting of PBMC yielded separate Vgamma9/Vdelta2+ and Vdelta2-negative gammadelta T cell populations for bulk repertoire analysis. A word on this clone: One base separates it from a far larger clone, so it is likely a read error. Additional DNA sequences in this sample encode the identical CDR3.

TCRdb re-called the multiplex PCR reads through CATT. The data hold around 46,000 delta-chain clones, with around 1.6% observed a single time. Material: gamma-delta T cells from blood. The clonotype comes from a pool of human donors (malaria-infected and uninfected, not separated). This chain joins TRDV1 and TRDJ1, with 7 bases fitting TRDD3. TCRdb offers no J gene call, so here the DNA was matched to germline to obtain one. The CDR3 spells CALGELEFYLFRGGIHHITDKLIF. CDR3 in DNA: TGTGCTCTTGGGGAACTCGAGTTTTACCTGTTCAGAGGTGGGATACATCACATCACCGATAAACTCATCTTT.